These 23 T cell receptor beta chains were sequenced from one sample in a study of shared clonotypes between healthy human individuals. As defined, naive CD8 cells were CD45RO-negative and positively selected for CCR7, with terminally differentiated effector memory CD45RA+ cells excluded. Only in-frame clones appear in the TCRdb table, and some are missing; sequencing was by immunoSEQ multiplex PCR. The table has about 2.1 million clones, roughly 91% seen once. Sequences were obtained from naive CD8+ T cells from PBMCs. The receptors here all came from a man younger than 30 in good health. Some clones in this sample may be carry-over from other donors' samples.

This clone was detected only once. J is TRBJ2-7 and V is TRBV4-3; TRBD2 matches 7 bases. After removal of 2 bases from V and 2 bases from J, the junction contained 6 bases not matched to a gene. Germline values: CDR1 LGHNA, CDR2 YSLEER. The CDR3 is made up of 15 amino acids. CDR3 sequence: CASSQYIAGPYEQYF. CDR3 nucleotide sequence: TGCGCCAGCAGCCAATACATAGCGGGTCCCTACGAGCAGTACTTC.

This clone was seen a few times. Written as DNA, the CDR3 is TGTGCCGGTTCGGTGTTCATGAACACTGAAGCTTTCTTT. It translates to CAGSVFMNTEAFF. The chain combines TRBV5-6 with TRBJ1-1; D is unclear. Deletions cut 10 bases from V and 0 bases from J, with 13 bases between. This CDR3 spans 13 amino acids. The V gene's germline CDR1 is SGHDT and CDR2 YYEEEE.

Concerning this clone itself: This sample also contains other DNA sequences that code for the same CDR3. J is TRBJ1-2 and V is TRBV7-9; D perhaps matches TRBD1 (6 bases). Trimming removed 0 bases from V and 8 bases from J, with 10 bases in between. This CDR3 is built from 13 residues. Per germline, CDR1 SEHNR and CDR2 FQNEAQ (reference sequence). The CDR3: CASSLAGGDGYTF. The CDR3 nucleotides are TGTGCCAGCAGCTTAGCTGGGGGCGACGGCTACACCTTC. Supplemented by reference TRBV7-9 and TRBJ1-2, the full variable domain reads DTGVSQNPRHKITKRGQNVTFRCDPISEHNRLYWYRQTLGQGPEFLTYFQNEAQLEKSRLLSDRFSAERPKGSFSTLEIQRTEQGDSAMYLCASSLAGGDGYTFGSGTRLTVV.

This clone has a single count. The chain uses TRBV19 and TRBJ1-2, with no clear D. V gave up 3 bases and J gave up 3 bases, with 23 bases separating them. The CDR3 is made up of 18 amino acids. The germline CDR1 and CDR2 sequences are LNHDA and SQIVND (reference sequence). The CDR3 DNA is TGTGCCAGTAGTATTCCGCCGGAACTCTCACGACCCGACTATGGCTACACCTTC. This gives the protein CASSIPPELSRPDYGYTF.

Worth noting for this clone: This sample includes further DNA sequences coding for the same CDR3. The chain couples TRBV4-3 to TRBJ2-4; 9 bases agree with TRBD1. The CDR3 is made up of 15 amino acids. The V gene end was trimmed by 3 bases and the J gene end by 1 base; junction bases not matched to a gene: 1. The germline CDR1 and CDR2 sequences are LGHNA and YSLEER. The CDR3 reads CASSQGTGAKNIQYF. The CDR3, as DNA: TGCGCCAGCAGCCAGGGGACAGGGGCCAAAAACATTCAGTACTTC.

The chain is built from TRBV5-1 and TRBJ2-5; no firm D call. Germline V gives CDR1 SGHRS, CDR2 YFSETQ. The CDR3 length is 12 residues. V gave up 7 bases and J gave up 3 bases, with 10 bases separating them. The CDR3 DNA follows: TGCGCCAGCCGTATCCTGAAAGAGACCCAGTACTTC. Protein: CASRILKETQYF.

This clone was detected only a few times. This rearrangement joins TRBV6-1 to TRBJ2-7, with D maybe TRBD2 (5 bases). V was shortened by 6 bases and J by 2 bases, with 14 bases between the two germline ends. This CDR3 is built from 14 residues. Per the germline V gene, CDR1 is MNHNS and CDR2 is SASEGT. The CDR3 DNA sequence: TGTGCCAGCAGAATCGGGGTGGCTGCCTACGAGCAGTACTTC. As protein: CASRIGVAAYEQYF.

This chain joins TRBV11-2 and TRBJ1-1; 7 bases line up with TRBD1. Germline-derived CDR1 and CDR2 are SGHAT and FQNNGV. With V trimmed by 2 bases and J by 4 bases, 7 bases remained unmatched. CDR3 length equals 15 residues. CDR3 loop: CASSLYSGGITEAFF. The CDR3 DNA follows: TGTGCCAGCAGCTTATATTCAGGGGGTATCACTGAAGCTTTCTTT.

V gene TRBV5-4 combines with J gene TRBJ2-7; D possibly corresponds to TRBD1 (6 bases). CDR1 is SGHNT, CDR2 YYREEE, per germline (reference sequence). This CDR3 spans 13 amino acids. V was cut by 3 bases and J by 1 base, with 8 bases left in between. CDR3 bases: TGTGCCAGCAGCTGGGACATTTCCTACGAGCAGTACTTC. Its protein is CASSWDISYEQYF.

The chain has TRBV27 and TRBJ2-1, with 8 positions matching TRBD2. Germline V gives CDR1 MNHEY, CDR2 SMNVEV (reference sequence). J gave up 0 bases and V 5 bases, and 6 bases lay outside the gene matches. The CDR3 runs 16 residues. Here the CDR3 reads CASSPQSGSSYNEQFF. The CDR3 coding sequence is TGTGCCAGCAGTCCGCAGAGCGGGAGCTCCTACAATGAGCAGTTCTTC.

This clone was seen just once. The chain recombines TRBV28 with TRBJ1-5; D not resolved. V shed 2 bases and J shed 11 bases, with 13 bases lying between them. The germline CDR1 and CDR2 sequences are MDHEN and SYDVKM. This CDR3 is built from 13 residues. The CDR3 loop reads CASSLAGVAAQHF. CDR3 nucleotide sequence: TGTGCCAGCAGTTTAGCCGGGGTGGCGGCCCAGCATTTT.

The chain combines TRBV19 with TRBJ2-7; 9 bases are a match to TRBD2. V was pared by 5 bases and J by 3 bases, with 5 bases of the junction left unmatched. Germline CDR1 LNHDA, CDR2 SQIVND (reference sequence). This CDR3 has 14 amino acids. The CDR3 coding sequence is TGTGCCAGTAGTTTTAGCGGGGGAAGCTACGAGCAGTACTTC. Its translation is CASSFSGGSYEQYF.

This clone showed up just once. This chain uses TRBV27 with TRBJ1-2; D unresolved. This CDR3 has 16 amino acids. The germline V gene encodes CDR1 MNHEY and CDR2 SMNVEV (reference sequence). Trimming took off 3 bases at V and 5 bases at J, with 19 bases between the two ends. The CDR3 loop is CASSFVFRVSGYGYTF. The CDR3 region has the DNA TGTGCCAGCAGTTTTGTTTTCCGGGTCTCGGGGTATGGCTACACCTTC.

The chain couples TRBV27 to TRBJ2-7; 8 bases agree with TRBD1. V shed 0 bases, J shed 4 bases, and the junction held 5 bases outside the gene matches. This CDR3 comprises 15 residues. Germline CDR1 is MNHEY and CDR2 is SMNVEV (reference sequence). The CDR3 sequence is CASSLSTQGAYEQYF. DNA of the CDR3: TGTGCCAGCAGTTTATCGACGCAGGGGGCGTACGAGCAGTACTTC.

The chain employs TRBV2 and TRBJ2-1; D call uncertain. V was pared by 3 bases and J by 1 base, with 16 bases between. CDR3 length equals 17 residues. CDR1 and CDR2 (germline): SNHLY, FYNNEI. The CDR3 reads CASSEDPRYGSYNEQFF. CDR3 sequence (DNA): TGTGCCAGCAGTGAGGACCCTAGGTACGGGTCCTACAATGAGCAGTTCTTC.

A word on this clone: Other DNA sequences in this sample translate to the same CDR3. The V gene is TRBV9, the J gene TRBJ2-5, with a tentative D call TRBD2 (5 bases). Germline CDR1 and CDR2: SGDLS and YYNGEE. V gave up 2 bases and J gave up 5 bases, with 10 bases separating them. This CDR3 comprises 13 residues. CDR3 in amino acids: CASSVEGWETQYF. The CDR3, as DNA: TGTGCCAGCAGCGTTGAGGGCTGGGAGACCCAGTACTTC. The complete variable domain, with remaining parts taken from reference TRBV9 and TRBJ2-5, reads DSGVTQTPKHLITATGQRVTLRCSPRSGDLSVYWYQQSLDQGLQFLIQYYNGEERAKGNILERFSAQQFPDLHSELNLSSLELGDSALYFCASSVEGWETQYFGPGTRLLVL.

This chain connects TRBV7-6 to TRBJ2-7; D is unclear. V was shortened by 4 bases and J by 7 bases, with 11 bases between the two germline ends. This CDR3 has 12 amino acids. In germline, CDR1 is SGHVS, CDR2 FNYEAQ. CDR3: CASSSDGREQYF. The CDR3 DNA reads TGTGCCAGCAGCTCGGACGGCAGGGAGCAGTACTTC.

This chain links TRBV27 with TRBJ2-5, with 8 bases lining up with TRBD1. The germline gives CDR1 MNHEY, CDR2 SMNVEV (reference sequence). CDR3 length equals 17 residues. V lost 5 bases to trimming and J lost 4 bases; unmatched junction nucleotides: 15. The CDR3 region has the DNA TGTGCCAGCAGTCCCACCACCCCGACAGGGGTTAGAGAGACCCAGTACTTC. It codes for CASSPTTPTGVRETQYF.

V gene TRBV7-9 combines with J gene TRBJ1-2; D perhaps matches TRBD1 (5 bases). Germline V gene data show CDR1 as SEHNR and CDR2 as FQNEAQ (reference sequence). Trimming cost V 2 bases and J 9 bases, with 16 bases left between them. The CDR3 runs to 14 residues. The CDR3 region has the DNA TGTGCCAGCAGCTTATCCGTCCTTGGGACGAGCTACACCTTC. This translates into CASSLSVLGTSYTF.

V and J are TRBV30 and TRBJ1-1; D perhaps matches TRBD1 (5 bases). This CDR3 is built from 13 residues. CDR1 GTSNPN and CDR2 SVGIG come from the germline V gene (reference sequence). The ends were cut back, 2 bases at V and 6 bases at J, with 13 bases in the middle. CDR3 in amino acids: CAWSTGRVAEAFF. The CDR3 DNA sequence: TGTGCCTGGAGTACAGGAAGGGTCGCTGAAGCTTTCTTT.

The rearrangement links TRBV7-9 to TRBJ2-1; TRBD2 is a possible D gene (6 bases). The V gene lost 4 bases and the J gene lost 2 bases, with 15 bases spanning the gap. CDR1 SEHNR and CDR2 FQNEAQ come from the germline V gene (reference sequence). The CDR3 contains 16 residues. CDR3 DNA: TGTGCCAGCAGCTCGGGTGGGAGGACGGCCTACAATGAGCAGTTCTTC. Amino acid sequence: CASSSGGRTAYNEQFF.

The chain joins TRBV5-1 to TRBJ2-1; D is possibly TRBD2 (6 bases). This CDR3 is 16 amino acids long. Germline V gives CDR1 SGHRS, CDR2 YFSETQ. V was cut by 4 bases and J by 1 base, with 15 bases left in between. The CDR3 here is CASSPGRGESYNEQFF. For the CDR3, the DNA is TGCGCCAGCAGCCCGGGCCGCGGGGAATCCTACAATGAGCAGTTCTTC.

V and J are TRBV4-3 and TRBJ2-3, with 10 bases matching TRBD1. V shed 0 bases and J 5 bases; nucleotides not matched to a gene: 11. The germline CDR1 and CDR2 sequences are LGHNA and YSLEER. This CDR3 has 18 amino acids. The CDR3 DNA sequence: TGCGCCAGCAGCCAAGATTGGACAGGGGGTCGTAGTCTAGATACGCAGTATTTT. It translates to CASSQDWTGGRSLDTQYF.